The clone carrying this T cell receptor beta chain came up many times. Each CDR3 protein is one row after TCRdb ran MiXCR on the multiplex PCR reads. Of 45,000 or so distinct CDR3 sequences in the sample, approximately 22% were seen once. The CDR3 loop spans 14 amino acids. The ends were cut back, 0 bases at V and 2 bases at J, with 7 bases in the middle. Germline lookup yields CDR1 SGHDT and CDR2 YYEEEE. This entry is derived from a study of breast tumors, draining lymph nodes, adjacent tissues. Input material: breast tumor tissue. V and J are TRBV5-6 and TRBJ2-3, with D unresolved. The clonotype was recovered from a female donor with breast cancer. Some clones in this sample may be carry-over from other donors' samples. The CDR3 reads CASSLDPTTDTQYF. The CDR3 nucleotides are TGTGCCAGCAGCTTGGATCCCACCACAGATACGCAGTATTTT. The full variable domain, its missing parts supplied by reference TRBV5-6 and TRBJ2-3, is DAGVTQSPTHLIKTRGQQVTLRCSPKSGHDTVSWYQQALGQGPQFIFQYYEEEERQRGNFPDRFSGHQFPNYSSELNVNALLLGDSALYLCASSLDPTTDTQYFGPGTRLTVL.